This TCR beta chain was identified during a study of cytomegalovirus exposure and HLA in healthy donors (dated by TCRdb to the late 2010s). With respect to the entire study: According to an earlier analysis of 550 to 750 of the donors, about 179 million T cells yielded roughly 100 million unique TCR beta sequences and approximately 280 Gb of sequence data. Among the roughly 400 genotyped donors, around 81% belonged to the genetic ancestry cluster associated with self-reported Caucasian donors. The later analysis used no new phenotypic data to find candidate immune exposures, relying instead on TCR beta sequences and their occurrence across donors. High-throughput TCR immunosequencing, statistical association of individual TCRs with disease status, and machine learning were combined to predict cytomegalovirus infection status. Because of strong linkage in the cohort, roughly five DR-DQ haplotypes were treated as single units for association and clustering. Alongside the repertoire data, information on donor age, sex, ethnicity and CMV serostatus was compiled. HLA typing included class I and class II loci at four-digit resolution. Among a few hundred genotyped donors of the cohort, an average of about 240,000 unique TCR beta nucleotide sequences were sequenced per donor, around 20% of them non-productive. Approximately 330 gigabases of sequencing data and roughly 81 million unique TCR sequences made up an early release that covered 500 to 650 HLA-typed donors. A later analysis re-examined previously published TCR beta repertoires from 610 or so donors and added high-resolution HLA genotyping to investigate patterns of TCR occurrence. A later genetic analysis used genome-wide SNP genotypes for about three fifths of the 666 donors, treating that subset as a discovery cohort. In addition to the first cohort of about 650 subjects, a separate validation cohort of under 150 different subjects was used. Typing coverage varied by locus: roughly 620-640 donors for A, B, C, DRB1 and DQB1; under 550 for DQA1; nearly 610 for DPA1; fewer than 480 for DPB1. The study profiled the T cell repertoires of approximately 700 subjects by immunosequencing and related them to cytomegalovirus serostatus. Every repertoire in the discovery cohort had been generated on one and the same sequencing platform. An earlier analysis of some 600 of the donors applied high-throughput TCR beta sequencing to assess whether each TCR beta V gene segment acted as functional or pseudogenic. The study aimed to test whether signatures of past pathogen exposure could be identified by cataloging public T cell receptors.

The method was the immunoSEQ multiplex PCR assay. For the multiplex PCR, a mixture combining 60 forward primers for TCR Vbeta segments and 13 reverse primers for TCR Jbeta segments was used. The CDR3 region of rearranged TCR beta genes was amplified from genomic DNA with a multiplex PCR assay. On the Illumina HiSeq System, the amplified TCR beta libraries were sequenced as 87-base-pair reads. The published analysis was carried out like this. In a later analysis, 80 million or so unique TCR beta chains were counted across the approximately 620 repertoires, and around 10 million of these chains were shared by at least two donors. Raw reads were error-corrected and collapsed into unique sequences with a nearest-neighbor algorithm that merged closely related sequences to remove PCR and sequencing errors. V, D and J gene segments were assigned by aligning CDR3 sequences to IMGT reference sequences. Each retained sequence needed at least a six-nucleotide match to both a V gene segment and a J gene segment. Rearrangements were classified as productive when the CDR3 lacked stop codons and remained in frame with V and J, and all other rearrangements were classified as non-productive. Following IMGT convention, CDR3 was defined as the stretch from the second conserved V-encoded cysteine to the conserved J-encoded phenylalanine. Sequences without an unambiguous match to a single V gene segment were excluded from the earlier analysis of 587 of the donors. In an earlier analysis of 587 of the donors, a V segment was called functional when productive rearrangements were above 56.7%, and segregating when the standard deviation between donors exceeded 5%. To diagnose cytomegalovirus status from the catalog of TCR beta chain sequences, a statistical classification framework was built. In a later analysis, TCR nucleotide sequences were compared against IMGT/GENE-DB human TR gene sequences so that V and J genes could be assigned. The TCRdist pipeline was used in a later analysis to assign CDR3 sequences and most-parsimonious VDJ recombination scenarios. In a later analysis, every TCR beta chain was defined by the combination of its CDR3 amino acid sequence and its V-gene family, and reads without a unique V-gene family were dropped. In a later analysis, approximately 640 highly shared, low-generation-probability nucleotide sequences were removed to address suspected cross-contamination and a sequencing artifact. A later analysis calculated a clonal expansion index for each public chain from normalized within-repertoire ranks of inferred template counts. Generation probabilities in a later analysis came from a VDJ recombination model fitted to out-of-frame rearrangements, and those results were checked against IGoR. Hypergeometric tests were used in a later analysis to score TCR-TCR, TCR-HLA and TCR-CMV co-occurrence, with a repertoire-size bias correction applied to the TCR pairs. False discovery rates were estimated in a later analysis by permuting HLA or CMV assignments 20 times. In a later analysis, co-occurring TCRs were grouped with DBSCAN, and TCRdist sequence similarity was added when clustering was performed within HLA-allele-positive subsets. Repertoires with fewer than 30,000 or more than 120,000 public chains, plus five repertoires with anomalous nucleotide sharing, were excluded from co-occurrence clustering. TCRdb re-hosts the immuneACCESS table, in-frame sequences only. Its copies lack some clones; in the studies checked, an unresolved V gene accounts for under half of them, and the cause for the rest is not known. V, J and clone size reflect that table, while D and trimming were determined from the DNA. In this sample the table shows around 100,000 clones, over 60% of which occur a single time. The top ten hold 8% to 10% of the sample.

Study-level results and caveats: In a later genetic analysis, fewer N-insertions in productive TCRs were reported among donors in an Asian-associated ancestry cluster than the approximately 630-donor mean. In a later analysis, some 17,000 TCR beta sequences were associated with specific HLA alleles at a false discovery rate of 0.05. In the study, some 160 TCR beta chains were listed as associated with cytomegalovirus. Because counts were too low, roughly 18 rarely observed V segments, including chromosome 9 orphons, were left out of the earlier analysis of 587 of the donors. In a later analysis, several top co-occurrence clusters were reported to appear linked to parvovirus B19, influenza, CMV and Epstein-Barr virus. Linkage disequilibrium might explain the correlated functional status among segregating V segments, but an unknown experimental factor could not be excluded. In a later genetic analysis, a missense DCLRE1C variant was associated with V-gene and J-gene trimming of TCR beta chains, and the association was replicated in an independent cohort. The authors suggested that the approach could potentially be extended to other disease states and immunological phenotypes. The sequencing pipeline was judged likely to have produced a cluster of highly shared sequence variants as a technical artifact. A further reported finding was that TCR beta sequences accurately predicted the HLA-A and HLA-B alleles for most subjects in the first cohort. This cohort had only TCR beta chains sequenced, and the lack of alpha or paired-chain data limited which features could be detected. A few of the identified cytomegalovirus-associated TCR beta chains were confirmed in vitro to be specific for cytomegalovirus antigens. According to a later analysis, TCR association rates differed among HLA loci, with DRB1 alleles showing the most associated TCRs and HLA-C alleles showing the fewest. In both the original and validation cohorts, the classifier was reported to diagnose cytomegalovirus status with high specificity and sensitivity. Roughly uniform sequencing depth across donors was assumed in presence/absence analyses, although this assumption may not hold. CMV serostatus was the only immune exposure information available for the cohort. Compared with equally common non-associated chains, HLA-associated TCR beta chains in a later analysis were more clonally expanded and had lower generation probabilities. HLA typing was unavailable for some donors at each locus, so association tests used only the typed subset. In an earlier analysis of some 640 of the donors, most TCR beta V segments were observed in productive rearrangements about 87% or about 30% of the time, broadly matching IMGT annotations. Most CMV-associated TCR beta chains appeared to be HLA-restricted in a later analysis, and the HLA associations seemed to be driven largely by CMV exposure. Strong co-occurrence of HLA alleles, especially DR and DQ, made assigning TCR associations to individual alleles difficult. Most TCR sequences were seen in very few donors, while some public TCRs were found in many individuals.

The cohort comprised fewer than 750 healthy bone marrow donors. At the time of sampling, all cohort members were nominally healthy, though unrecorded immune exposures were likely present. The donor tested CMV seropositive and was one of the 289 seropositive cohort members. A peripheral blood sample was provided by each donor, and peripheral blood mononuclear cells were used for TCR beta sequencing. Genomic DNA extraction from the blood cell samples was performed with the Qiagen DNeasy Blood Extraction Kit. Points on this clone: Its binding antigen is unknown. No much larger clone is present one base from it, and per-base qualities are unavailable.

Sequencing was carried out using PBMCs. The TCR sequence derives from a male donor in good health and CMV-seropositive.

The DNA reads as follows: TGTGCCAGCAGCGCAAGGGGGGCAGGGGGCATCTCTGGGGCCAACGTCCTGACTTTC. Its product reads: CASSARGAGGISGANVLTF. In this chain, TRBV9 is recombined with TRBJ2-6; 8 middle bases align to TRBD1. Relative to germline, V is missing 3 bases and J is missing 0 bases, with 11 bases of the junction outside any gene match. CDR1 and CDR2 were assigned from the germline V gene as SGDLS and YYNGEE. The CDR3 sequence holds 19 residues, the cysteine and phenylalanine included. Only the CDR3 part of the read is kept: 57 bases, read in frame from the first base. Here the CDR3 is joined to the reference TRBV9 and TRBJ2-6 genes, and the full variable domain is: DSGVTQTPKHLITATGQRVTLRCSPRSGDLSVYWYQQSLDQGLQFLIQYYNGEERAKGNILERFSAQQFPDLHSELNLSSLELGDSALYFCASSARGAGGISGANVLTFGAGSRLTVL.